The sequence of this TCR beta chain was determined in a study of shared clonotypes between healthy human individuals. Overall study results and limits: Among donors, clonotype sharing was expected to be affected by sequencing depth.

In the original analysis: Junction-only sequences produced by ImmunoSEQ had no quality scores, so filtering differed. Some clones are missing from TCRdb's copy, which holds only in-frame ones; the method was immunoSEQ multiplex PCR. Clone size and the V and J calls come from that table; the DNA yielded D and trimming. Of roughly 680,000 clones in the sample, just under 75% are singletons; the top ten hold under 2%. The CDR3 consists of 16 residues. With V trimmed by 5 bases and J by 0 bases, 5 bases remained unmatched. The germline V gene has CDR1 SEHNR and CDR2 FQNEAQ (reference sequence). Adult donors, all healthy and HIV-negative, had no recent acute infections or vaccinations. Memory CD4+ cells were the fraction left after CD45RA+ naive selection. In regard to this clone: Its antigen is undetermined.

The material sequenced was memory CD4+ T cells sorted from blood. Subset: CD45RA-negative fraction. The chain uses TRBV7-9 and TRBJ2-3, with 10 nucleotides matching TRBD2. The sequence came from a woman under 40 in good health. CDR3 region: CASSPGLAPSTDTQYF. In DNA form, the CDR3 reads TGTGCCAGCAGCCCGGGACTAGCGCCAAGCACAGATACGCAGTATTTT.